This is a list of T cell receptor beta chains from one sample in a study of beta chain features in type 1 diabetes. Repertoires were generated with immunoSEQ multiplex PCR, while TCRdb's copy carries only in-frame clones and drops some. The table includes roughly 150,000 clones, roughly 10% detected once. The specimen was central memory CD4+ T cells from blood. The receptors here all came from a woman in her 30s with type 1 diabetes. Each CDR3 is given with its conserved first and last residue. D genes are given only for firm matches. Clone size appears in some rows only: once, few, many, or a class for an expanded clone.

CDR3 protein,CDR3 DNA,V gene,J gene,D gene,clone size
CASSDGGGLTDTQYF,TGTGCCAGCAGTGACGGGGGAGGCCTCACAGATACGCAGTATTTT,TRBV2,TRBJ2-3,.,.
CASSQGTSATDTQYF,TGTGCCAGCAGCCAAGGGACTAGCGCCACAGATACGCAGTATTTT,TRBV4-2,TRBJ2-3,TRBD2,.
CASSVSLTGPHEQYF,TGTGCCAGCAGCGTTTCTCTGACAGGGCCCCACGAGCAGTACTTC,TRBV6-5,TRBJ2-7,TRBD1,.
CASSQQQTGDAFF,TGTGCCAGCAGCCAACAGCAGACAGGCGATGCTTTCTTT,TRBV14,TRBJ1-1,.,.
CASSGQASNYGYTF,TGTGCCAGCAGTGGGCAGGCCTCTAACTATGGCTACACCTTC,TRBV6-5,TRBJ1-2,.,few
CAWSVNGGQGSAFF,TGTGCCTGGAGTGTAAATGGAGGGCAGGGATCGGCTTTCTTT,TRBV30,TRBJ1-1,.,.
CASNPDTDTQYF,TGTGCCAGCAATCCAGACACAGATACGCAGTATTTT,TRBV2,TRBJ2-3,.,.
CASGDYRAPLNEQFF,TGTGCTAGTGGAGACTACAGGGCCCCTCTAAATGAGCAGTTCTTC,TRBV12-5,TRBJ2-1,.,.
CASSRKLAGIGSYNEQFF,TGTGCCAGCTCACGAAAACTAGCGGGAATAGGCTCCTACAATGAGCAGTTCTTC,TRBV18,TRBJ2-1,TRBD2,.
CASSTGRTDTQYF,TGTGCCAGCAGTACAGGTCGCACAGATACGCAGTATTTT,TRBV6-5,TRBJ2-3,.,.
CASSLVANEQFF,TGTGCCAGCAGCTTAGTGGCTAATGAGCAGTTCTTC,TRBV11-2,TRBJ2-1,.,few
CASSPRTGGYEQYF,TGTGCCAGCAGCCCAAGGACAGGGGGCTACGAGCAGTACTTC,TRBV7-2,TRBJ2-7,TRBD1,many
CAIRPLGGDSYEQYF,TGTGCCATCAGGCCATTGGGCGGGGACTCCTACGAGCAGTACTTC,TRBV10-3,TRBJ2-7,.,.
CATSREVQGQLGYTF,TGTGCCACCAGCAGAGAAGTACAGGGGCAGCTTGGCTACACCTTC,TRBV15,TRBJ1-2,TRBD1,few
CASKMSFTVGEQFF,TGTGCCAGCAAAATGAGCTTTACGGTCGGTGAGCAGTTCTTC,TRBV6-5,TRBJ2-1,.,.
CASSQSGYQETQYF,TGTGCCAGCAGCCAATCAGGGTACCAAGAGACCCAGTACTTC,TRBV4-2,TRBJ2-5,.,few
CAISRERQETQYF,TGTGCCATCAGCCGGGAGCGGCAAGAGACCCAGTACTTC,TRBV10-3,TRBJ2-5,.,few
CASSAGKGGAYTQYF,TGTGCCAGCAGCGCCGGGAAAGGGGGCGCTTATACGCAGTATTTT,TRBV5-6,TRBJ2-3,TRBD1,few
CASSTLAGVDGELFF,TGTGCCAGCAGCACCCTAGCGGGAGTGGACGGGGAGCTGTTTTTT,TRBV7-2,TRBJ2-2,TRBD2,.
CASSLVSVPSGYTF,TGTGCCAGCAGCTTAGTGTCGGTTCCTTCGGGCTACACCTTC,TRBV7-8,TRBJ1-2,.,.
CASSIQGEQFF,TGCGCCAGCAGCATTCAGGGAGAGCAGTTCTTC,TRBV5-1,TRBJ2-1,.,.
CASSDGGGNYGYTF,TGTGCCAGCAGTGATGGCGGGGGAAACTATGGCTACACCTTC,TRBV6-1,TRBJ1-2,.,few
CASSQPDRLQETQYF,TGTGCCAGCAGTCAACCGGACAGGCTCCAAGAGACCCAGTACTTC,TRBV6-1,TRBJ2-5,TRBD1,.
CASGQPNTEAFF,TGCGCCAGCGGACAGCCGAACACTGAAGCTTTCTTT,TRBV5-1,TRBJ1-1,.,few
CASRGGASADTQYF,TGTGCCAGCAGAGGAGGGGCGAGCGCAGATACGCAGTATTTT,TRBV7-9,TRBJ2-3,.,.
CASSPPAGGTNEKLFF,TGCGCCAGCAGTCCACCTGCCGGGGGAACTAATGAAAAACTGTTTTTT,TRBV23-1,TRBJ1-4,.,many
CASSTNRDGNTEAFF,TGCGCCAGCAGCACCAACAGGGACGGGAACACTGAAGCTTTCTTT,TRBV5-1,TRBJ1-1,.,.
CASGESPGETQYF,TGCGCCAGCGGTGAAAGTCCGGGAGAGACCCAGTACTTC,TRBV5-1,TRBJ2-5,.,.
CASSLTWETQYF,TGTGCCAGCAGCTTAACTTGGGAGACCCAGTACTTC,TRBV5-6,TRBJ2-5,.,.
CSVEGQGGPNTEAFF,TGCAGCGTTGAAGGGCAGGGGGGACCTAACACTGAAGCTTTCTTT,TRBV29-1,TRBJ1-1,TRBD1,few
CASSDWTSGTDTQYF,TGTGCCAGCTCAGACTGGACTAGCGGCACAGATACGCAGTATTTT,TRBV18,TRBJ2-3,TRBD2,.
CAWSGTGKAFF,TGTGCCTGGAGTGGCACAGGGAAAGCTTTCTTT,TRBV30,TRBJ1-1,.,few
CASSFGQGSYNEQFF,TGTGCCAGCAGTTTTGGGCAGGGTTCCTACAATGAGCAGTTCTTC,TRBV28,TRBJ2-1,.,.
CASSQVLEVGAQHF,TGTGCCAGCAGCCAGGTGCTCGAGGTTGGCGCCCAGCATTTT,TRBV14,TRBJ1-5,.,.
CASSIIGGYNEQFF,TGTGCCAGTAGTATAATCGGCGGATACAATGAGCAGTTCTTC,TRBV19,TRBJ2-1,.,.
CAISEPTSGKGKNIQYF,TGTGCCATCAGTGAACCGACTAGCGGGAAGGGCAAAAACATTCAGTACTTC,TRBV10-3,TRBJ2-4,TRBD2,.
CATRQGGPKNQPQHF,TGTGCCACCCGACAGGGGGGACCAAAAAATCAGCCCCAGCATTTT,TRBV15,TRBJ1-5,TRBD1,.
CAWSVDSYYEQYF,TGTGCCTGGAGTGTGGACAGTTACTACGAGCAGTACTTC,TRBV30,TRBJ2-7,.,.
CASSVLSGTGTDTQYF,TGTGCCAGCAGCGTACTTAGCGGGACGGGGACAGATACGCAGTATTTT,TRBV9,TRBJ2-3,TRBD2,few
CASSLDGERQPQHF,TGTGCCAGCAGTTTAGACGGCGAGAGGCAGCCCCAGCATTTT,TRBV27,TRBJ1-5,.,few
CASSYRGGDTQYF,TGTGCCAGCAGCTACAGGGGGGGAGATACGCAGTATTTT,TRBV9,TRBJ2-3,.,few